These T cell receptor beta chains were read from a single sample in a study of CD8 T cells in ankylosing spondylitis. TCRdb recomputed calls from the 5' RACE reads with MiXCR, one row per CDR3 protein. Among roughly 700,000 distinct CDR3 sequences listed, over 15% were seen once. Sequencing was performed on blood, either unsorted or a sorted T cell fraction (not recorded which). Receptors originate from a male donor with ankylosing spondylitis. Each CDR3 is given with its conserved first and last residue. The D gene is left open where the match is weak. Size is omitted from some rows. Given values are once, few, many or a class for expanded clones.

>TRBD1|TRBV5-1|TRBJ1-5|many
TGCGCCAGCAGCTCCGGGACAGGGGAGCAGCCCCAGCATTTT
CASSSGTGEQPQHF
>TRBD2|TRBV20-1|TRBJ2-3|NA
TGCAGTGCTCCTCCGCTAGCGGGGAATTGGGATACGCAGTATTTT
CSAPPLAGNWDTQYF
>TRBD2|TRBV6-1|TRBJ2-3|few
TGTGCCAGCAGTGCCCGTCGGGTAGCGGGGGCTGATACGCAGTATTTT
CASSARRVAGADTQYF
>TRBD2|TRBV5-1|TRBJ2-1|few
TGCGCCAGCAGCTTGATACTAGCGGACAATGAGCAGTTCTTC
CASSLILADNEQFF
>NA|TRBV27|TRBJ1-1|many
TGTGCCAGCAGGACATTAAACACTGAAGCTTTCTTT
CASRTLNTEAFF
>NA|TRBV4-3|TRBJ1-3|few
TGCGCCAGCAGCCCCCTCAAGAGCTCTGGAAACACCATATATTTT
CASSPLKSSGNTIYF
>TRBD2|TRBV12-3/TRBV12-4|TRBJ2-1|few
TGTGCCAGCAGTCCCCGGACTAGCGGGGGGCGGGAGCAGTTCTTC
CASSPRTSGGREQFF
>TRBD1|TRBV29-1|TRBJ2-7|many
TGCAGCGTTGAAGGGGACAGGTACGAGCAGTACTTC
CSVEGDRYEQYF
>NA|TRBV11-2|TRBJ1-1|NA
TGTGCCAGCAGCTTTTATAATGAAGCTTTCTTT
CASSFYNEAFF
>NA|TRBV18|TRBJ2-7|many
TGTGCCAGCTCACCGACCCCGACAGGAACCGAGCAGTACTTC
CASSPTPTGTEQYF
>NA|TRBV2|TRBJ1-4|few
TGTGCCAGCAGGAAGGCGGGGGGTAATGAAAAACTGTTTTTT
CASRKAGGNEKLFF
>TRBD2|TRBV20-1|TRBJ2-1|NA
TGCAGTGCTAGAGTCAGAAGCGGGGGTGGCTACAATGAGCAGTTCTTC
CSARVRSGGGYNEQFF
>TRBD2|TRBV5-6|TRBJ2-3|NA
TGTGCCAGCAGCGGGACTAGCGGGGGGAGCACAGATACGCAGTATTTT
CASSGTSGGSTDTQYF
>TRBD1|TRBV7-3|TRBJ2-1|NA
TGTGCCAGCAGCCCCCTACCGACAGGGACCTACAATGAGCAGTTCTTC
CASSPLPTGTYNEQFF
>NA|TRBV5-6|TRBJ1-2|few
TGTGCCAGCAGCTTACGGTTTGCGGGCAGTGAGGGCTACACCTTC
CASSLRFAGSEGYTF
>NA|TRBV10-3|TRBJ2-1|NA
TGTGCCATCGGGGGCGGAGGGACCTACAATGAGCAGTTCTTC
CAIGGGGTYNEQFF
>NA|TRBV15|TRBJ2-7|few
TGTGCCACCAGCAACGGGGGGCCCTCCTACGAGCAGTACTTC
CATSNGGPSYEQYF
>NA|TRBV10-3|TRBJ2-5|NA
TGTGCTACCGGGGGGACAGACAAAGAGACCCAGTACTTC
CATGGTDKETQYF
>NA|TRBV7-2|TRBJ2-5|few
TGTGCCAGCAGCTTAGAGTCGTGGGAAATGGAGACCCAGTACTTC
CASSLESWEMETQYF
>NA|TRBV4-3|TRBJ2-1|NA
TGCGCCAGCAGCCAAACGACTAGTTATGAGCAGTTCTTC
CASSQTTSYEQFF
>TRBD2|TRBV7-9|TRBJ2-3|few
TGTGCCAGCAGCCGGGGACTATCAGCCAGCACAGATACGCAGTATTTT
CASSRGLSASTDTQYF
>TRBD1|TRBV9|TRBJ1-1|NA
TGTGCCAGCAGCGGAACGACAGGGTACACTGAAGCTTTCTTT
CASSGTTGYTEAFF
>NA|TRBV20-1|TRBJ1-1|few
TGCAGTGCTAGGGATGGGGCTGAAGCTTTCTTT
CSARDGAEAFF
>NA|TRBV6-2/TRBV6-3|TRBJ2-5|few
TGTGCCAGCAGTTACAACCTTAAGGGAGGGGGAGAGCGAGAGACCCAGTACTTC
CASSYNLKGGGERETQYF
>NA|TRBV7-8|TRBJ1-5|NA
TGTGCCAGCAGCCACGGCCGGGGCGGGAGCAATCAGCCCCAGCATTTT
CASSHGRGGSNQPQHF
>TRBD2|TRBV12-3/TRBV12-4|TRBJ2-2|few
TGTGCCAGCACCATAGCGGGAGCCGTGAACACCGGGGAGCTGTTTTTT
CASTIAGAVNTGELFF
>TRBD1|TRBV10-3|TRBJ2-1|few
TGTGCCATGGCGACAGGGGGCTACAATGAGCAGTTCTTC
CAMATGGYNEQFF
>NA|TRBV10-2|TRBJ1-1|NA
TGCGCCAGCAGGGACCCTGGGACACCAGAAGCTTTCTTT
CASRDPGTPEAFF
>NA|TRBV15|TRBJ2-2|NA
TGTGCCACCAGCAGCCTTGCCGGGGAGCTGTTTTTT
CATSSLAGELFF
>TRBD1|TRBV3-1|TRBJ1-2|few
TGTGCCAGCAGCCAAGGGACAGGGGGCTTGTACTATGGCTACACCTTC
CASSQGTGGLYYGYTF
>TRBD1|TRBV7-2|TRBJ1-3|NA
TGTGCCAGCAGCTTAGTAGGGGGACAGAGTAGGGGAAACACCATATATTTT
CASSLVGGQSRGNTIYF
>NA|TRBV29-1|TRBJ2-7|NA
TGCAGCGTCCAAAACATTTACGAGCAGTACTTC
CSVQNIYEQYF
>NA|TRBV20-1|TRBJ2-7|NA
TGCAGTGCTAGCACCTACAGTACCTACTCCTACGAGCAGTACTTC
CSASTYSTYSYEQYF
>NA|TRBV5-5|TRBJ1-3|NA
TGTGCCAGCAGCTTGACGGCCTTCTCTGGAAACACCATATATTTT
CASSLTAFSGNTIYF
>NA|TRBV2|TRBJ1-2|NA
TGTGCCAGCAGTGAATTGGGGGGCAGTAACTATGGCTACACCTTC
CASSELGGSNYGYTF
>NA|TRBV5-1|TRBJ2-7|few
TGCGCCAGCAGCTTGGATTTGGGAGCTTGGGGGGAGCAGTACTTC
CASSLDLGAWGEQYF
>NA|TRBV7-9|TRBJ1-1|few
TGTGCCAGCAGCTTACGGAGAGGGGGAAGGGACACTGAAGCTTTCTTT
CASSLRRGGRDTEAFF
>NA|TRBV12-3/TRBV12-4|TRBJ1-3|few
TGTGCCAGCAGTTTAGGGTCCGGAAACACCATATATTTT
CASSLGSGNTIYF
>TRBD2|TRBV7-2|TRBJ2-1|NA
TGTGCCAGCAGCTTCCCTCAGCGGGGGAATGAGCAGTTCTTC
CASSFPQRGNEQFF
>TRBD1|TRBV27|TRBJ2-1|NA
TGTGCCAGCAGTAAGGGGGCCACCTACAATGAGCAGTTCTTC
CASSKGATYNEQFF
>NA|TRBV9|TRBJ2-3|NA
TGTGCCAGCAGCGTAGACTGGAGCACAGATACGCAGTATTTT
CASSVDWSTDTQYF
>NA|TRBV11-1|TRBJ1-4|few
TGTGCCAGCAGCTTAGCGCACGGAGTTGGGGCTACTAATGAAAAACTGTTTTTT
CASSLAHGVGATNEKLFF
>TRBD2|TRBV4-3|TRBJ2-7|NA
TGCGCCAGCAGCCAAGACTCTTACGCGGGGGACGAGCAGTACTTC
CASSQDSYAGDEQYF
>NA|TRBV6-1|TRBJ2-7|few
TGTGCCAGCTCGAGGGTCAGAGGGATTTACGAGCAGTACTTC
CASSRVRGIYEQYF
>TRBD1|TRBV7-9|TRBJ2-3|few
TGTGCCAGCAGACTAAAGGGTCCCATCCCCACTACAGGGGACTTT
CASRLKGPIPTTGDF
>NA|TRBV15|TRBJ2-7|NA
TGTGCCACCAGCAGAGCACAAAATTACGAGCAGTACTTC
CATSRAQNYEQYF
>TRBD1|TRBV5-1|TRBJ2-7|NA
TGCGCCAGCAGACCCAACAGGGGATCTTCCTACGAGCAGTACTTC
CASRPNRGSSYEQYF
>TRBD2|TRBV7-9|TRBJ2-3|NA
TGTGCCAGCAGCCCCCAGGGACTAGCGGGAGAAGATACGCAGTATTTT
CASSPQGLAGEDTQYF
>NA|TRBV12-3/TRBV12-4|TRBJ1-1|NA
NA
CASSLWAGGSASVLVFF
>NA|TRBV7-9|TRBJ1-1|NA
TGTGCCAGCATGTCCCGCGAGTCGAACACTGAAGCTTTCTTT
CASMSRESNTEAFF